This record concerns one T cell receptor beta chain sequence. In germline, CDR1 is SGHTA, CDR2 FQGNSA. This CDR3 is 18 amino acids long. The V gene lost 3 bases and the J gene lost 2 bases, with 21 bases spanning the gap. Clones were read by immunoSEQ multiplex PCR, and TCRdb kept only the in-frame ones, dropping some. The data hold around 250,000 clones, with about 80% observed a single time. This record belongs to a study of control samples from healthy donors and cancer patients. This clonotype was sampled from a woman aged 60 to 75 with lung cancer. The rearrangement joins TRBV7-2 to TRBJ2-3; TRBD2 is a possible D gene (7 bases). The specimen was PBMCs. The CDR3 region has the DNA TGTGCCAGCAGCTTTCGCGGCGGGCGGGGGCTCTACACAGATACGCAGTATTTT. This encodes CASSFRGGRGLYTDTQYF.